These T cell receptor beta chains were read from a single sample in a study of blood T cell repertoires in COVID-19. Repertoires were generated with immunoSEQ multiplex PCR, while TCRdb's copy carries only in-frame clones and drops some. The sample lists about 250,000 clones, roughly 88% occurring once. Sequences were obtained from peripheral blood. The receptor source for this set is an elderly man with acute or convalescent COVID-19. Each CDR3 is given with its conserved first and last residue. A D gene is named only where the DNA matches it firmly. Expanded clones get a size class; other rows say once, few or many, or leave the size out.

abundance: -
d_gene: TRBD1
v_gene: TRBV3-1/TRBV3-2
j_gene: TRBJ2-2
CDR3nt: TGTGCCAGCAGCCCTAGGACAGGGGCGTCCACCGGGGAGCTGTTTTTT
CDR3aa: CASSPRTGASTGELFF

abundance: once
d_gene: -
v_gene: TRBV12-3/TRBV12-4
j_gene: TRBJ2-5
CDR3nt: TGTGCCAGCAGACTTACAGGGAAAGAGACCCAGTACTTC
CDR3aa: CASRLTGKETQYF

abundance: few
d_gene: TRBD1
v_gene: TRBV27
j_gene: TRBJ1-5
CDR3nt: TGTGCCAGCAGTCAACAGGGGTTCGGTCAGCCCCAGCATTTT
CDR3aa: CASSQQGFGQPQHF

abundance: -
d_gene: TRBD1
v_gene: TRBV5-1
j_gene: TRBJ1-2
CDR3nt: TGCGCCAGCAGGACTCAGACAGGGAGGAGCTATGGCTACACCTTC
CDR3aa: CASRTQTGRSYGYTF

abundance: -
d_gene: -
v_gene: TRBV6-5
j_gene: TRBJ1-5
CDR3nt: TGTGCCAGCAGTTACGTACGAGATCAGCCCCAGCATTTT
CDR3aa: CASSYVRDQPQHF

abundance: -
d_gene: TRBD1
v_gene: TRBV9
j_gene: TRBJ2-3
CDR3nt: TGTGCCAGCAGCGCCGCCGGGGCAGGGGGTGGCACAGATACGCAGTATTTT
CDR3aa: CASSAAGAGGGTDTQYF

abundance: -
d_gene: -
v_gene: TRBV7-2
j_gene: TRBJ1-1
CDR3nt: TGTGCCAGCAGCTCTACCTCGGTCCTAAGCCCTGAAGCTTTCTTT
CDR3aa: CASSSTSVLSPEAFF

abundance: -
d_gene: -
v_gene: TRBV4-3
j_gene: TRBJ1-4
CDR3nt: TGCGCCAGCAGCCTACAGGGACCTAATGAAAAACTGTTTTTT
CDR3aa: CASSLQGPNEKLFF

abundance: -
d_gene: -
v_gene: TRBV11-2
j_gene: TRBJ1-3
CDR3nt: TGTGCCAGCAGCTTAGACCTGCGTGTGGGTACTAAAAACACCATATATTTT
CDR3aa: CASSLDLRVGTKNTIYF

abundance: -
d_gene: TRBD2
v_gene: TRBV9
j_gene: TRBJ2-5
CDR3nt: TGTGCCAGCAGCGTAGGCGGGCTAGCGGGAGGAGTGGGGGAGACCCAGTACTTC
CDR3aa: CASSVGGLAGGVGETQYF

abundance: -
d_gene: TRBD2
v_gene: TRBV19
j_gene: TRBJ2-1
CDR3nt: TGTGCCAGTACCCTAGGACTAGCGGGAGGCCATGAGCAGTTCTTC
CDR3aa: CASTLGLAGGHEQFF